Presented here are 26 T cell receptor beta chains from one specimen sequenced in a study of response to subunit inactivated influenza vaccine. TCRdb reprocessed the RT-PCR reads with MiXCR, giving one entry per CDR3 protein. This table has fewer than 250,000 distinct CDR3 sequences, about an eighth appearing once. Sequencing was performed on CD8+ T cells sorted from PBMCs, taken about 5 days after vaccination. All receptors derive from a middle-aged man who received an inactivated influenza vaccine.

This clonotype occurred a few times. The gene calls are TRBV4-3 and TRBJ2-1; D gene ambiguous. The V gene lost 2 bases and the J gene lost 4 bases, with 6 bases spanning the gap. The germline gives CDR1 LGHNA, CDR2 YSLEER. The CDR3 is made up of 13 amino acids. CDR3 nucleotides: TGCGCCAGCAGCCAAAGGAATTACAATGAGCAGTTCTTC. Encoded protein: CASSQRNYNEQFF.

The gene calls are TRBV6-6 and TRBJ2-3; unclear D gene. Germline CDR1 reads MNHNY; CDR2 reads SVGAGI (reference sequence). V was clipped by 5 bases and J by 3 bases, with 6 bases between them. The CDR3 totals 12 residues. The CDR3 loop is CASSIATDTQYF. CDR3 DNA: TGTGCCAGCAGTATCGCAACAGATACGCAGTATTTT.

Only a few counts were recorded for this clonotype. CDR3 sequence: CASSYSNRLYEQYF. In DNA form, the CDR3 reads TGTGCCAGCAGTTACTCAAACAGACTCTACGAGCAGTACTTC. The chain uses TRBV6-5 and TRBJ2-7; D gene unclear. Germline V gives CDR1 MNHEY, CDR2 SVGAGI. The CDR3 is made up of 14 amino acids. Trimming removed 0 bases at V and 3 bases at J, with 9 bases between.

CDR3 residues: CASSIQGGGPNTGELFF. CDR3 DNA: TGTGCCAGCAGTATACAGGGAGGGGGCCCGAACACCGGGGAGCTGTTTTTT. This sequence joins TRBV28 and TRBJ2-2; D is possibly TRBD1 or TRBD2 (7 bases each). The germline V and J ends were trimmed by 5 bases and 0 bases, with 16 bases remaining between them. The CDR3 has 17 residues. Germline CDR1 MDHEN, CDR2 SYDVKM.

This clonotype was seen a few times. The chain couples TRBV7-3 to TRBJ2-1; D is possibly TRBD1 or TRBD2 (5 bases each). Trimming removed 0 bases at V and 4 bases at J, with 16 bases between. This CDR3 comprises 17 residues. Per the germline V gene, CDR1 is SGHTA and CDR2 is FQGTGA. The CDR3 here is CASSLTGFGREYNEQFF. The CDR3 DNA reads TGTGCCAGCAGCTTAACGGGGTTTGGCAGGGAGTACAATGAGCAGTTCTTC. The full variable domain, in which reference TRBV7-3 and TRBJ2-1 provide the parts outside the CDR3, is GAGVSQTPSNKVTEKGKYVELRCDPISGHTALYWYRQSLGQGPEFLIYFQGTGAADDSGLPNDRFFAVRPEGSVSTLKIQRTERGDSAVYLCASSLTGFGREYNEQFFGPGTRLTVL.

The CDR3 reads CLSELAGKGNEQFF. In DNA form, the CDR3 reads TGTCTAAGTGAACTAGCGGGAAAAGGCAATGAGCAGTTCTTC. The chain employs TRBV7-9 and TRBJ2-1; 10 bases are a match to TRBD2. The CDR3 sequence is 14 residues long. Germline loops: CDR1 SEHNR, CDR2 FQNEAQ (reference sequence).

This chain joins TRBV4-3 and TRBJ2-1; 11 positions match TRBD2. CDR1 is LGHNA and CDR2 is YSLEER in the germline V gene. The trim removed 4 bases at V and 8 bases at J, leaving 4 bases unmatched. The CDR3 contains 14 residues. The CDR3 sequence: CASSPSGGFHEQFF. Here the CDR3 DNA reads TGCGCCAGCAGCCCTAGCGGGGGGTTCCATGAGCAGTTCTTC.

The V and J genes are TRBV3-1 and TRBJ2-1; D tentatively reads TRBD1 or TRBD2 (6 bases each). Germline loops: CDR1 LGHDT, CDR2 YNNKEL (reference sequence). The CDR3 contains 16 residues. Trimming took off 0 bases at V and 0 bases at J, with 9 bases between the two ends. CDR3 in amino acids: CASSQDRGASYNEQFF. The CDR3 coding sequence is TGTGCCAGCAGCCAAGATAGGGGGGCCTCCTACAATGAGCAGTTCTTC.

This chain uses TRBV4-2 with TRBJ2-3, with TRBD1 matching 7 bases. CDR1 and CDR2 from the germline V gene are LGHNA and YNFKEQ. The CDR3 loop spans 15 amino acids. V lost 4 bases and J lost 2; bases outside the gene matches: 6. CDR3 loop: CASSRTGDPTDTQYF. DNA for the CDR3: TGTGCCAGCAGCCGTACAGGGGACCCCACAGATACGCAGTATTTT.

The sample holds a few counts of this clonotype. V and J are TRBV6-6 and TRBJ2-1; D is possibly TRBD1 or TRBD2 (6 bases each). Trimming left V 0 bases short and J 9 bases short, with 9 bases between. Looked up from germline, CDR1 is MNHNY and CDR2 is SVGAGI (reference sequence). The CDR3 spans 13 residues. Written as DNA, the CDR3 is TGTGCCAGCAGTTACTCCAGGGGAGGTGAGCAGTTCTTC. It encodes CASSYSRGGEQFF.

This chain uses TRBV7-2 with TRBJ2-1; TRBD2 aligns across 7 bases. With 5 bases clipped from V and 5 bases from J, the junction kept 9 bases outside the gene matches. This CDR3 contains 15 residues. CDR1 and CDR2 (germline): SGHTA, FQGNSA. This chain's CDR3 is CASSPWSSGDNEQFF. The CDR3, as DNA: TGTGCCAGCAGCCCCTGGTCTAGCGGAGACAATGAGCAGTTCTTC.

In this sample, this clonotype turned up many times. The chain recombines TRBV4-3 with TRBJ2-7; D unclear. The V end lost 1 base, the J end lost 1 base, and 5 bases lay between the germline ends. Germline CDR1 and CDR2: LGHNA and YSLEER. This CDR3 has 13 amino acids. In DNA form, the CDR3 reads TGCGCCAGCAGCCAAGTCCAGTCCTACGAGCAGTACTTC. Translating it yields CASSQVQSYEQYF.

This clonotype was observed a handful of times. The chain combines TRBV7-8 with TRBJ2-7; a possible D gene is TRBD1 (6 bases). V was pared by 5 bases and J by 2 bases, with 10 bases between. CDR3 size: 13 residues. Germline lookup yields CDR1 SGHVS and CDR2 FQNEAQ. The CDR3: CASSVQGTYEQYF. As DNA, the CDR3 is TGTGCCAGCAGCGTACAGGGTACCTACGAGCAGTACTTC.

This clonotype occurred a few times. CDR3 residues: CAISAGRGPPRYF. In nucleotides, the CDR3 is TGTGCCATCAGTGCCGGCAGGGGGCCCCCGAGGTATTTT. The chain recombines TRBV10-3 with TRBJ2-3, with 8 bases identical to TRBD1. This CDR3 is built from 13 residues. The junction had 11 bases not matched to a gene; V was cut back by 4 bases and J by 14 bases. CDR1 is ENHRY, CDR2 SYGVKD, per germline.

This sequence joins TRBV4-3 and TRBJ1-2; unclear D gene. The CDR3 sequence is 16 residues long. V was shortened by 0 bases and J by 4 bases, with 15 bases between the two germline ends. Germline V gene lookup returns CDR1 LGHNA and CDR2 YSLEER. The CDR3 is CASSQEDGNDAYGYTF. The CDR3 DNA follows: TGCGCCAGCAGCCAAGAAGACGGAAACGACGCCTATGGCTACACCTTC.

This clonotype was found a few times. The chain links TRBV7-8 to TRBJ2-5; the D gene is possibly TRBD2 (6 bases). Germline V gene lookup returns CDR1 SGHVS and CDR2 FQNEAQ. The V end lost 7 bases, the J end lost 5 bases, and 17 bases lay between the germline ends. The CDR3 extends over 14 amino acids. The CDR3 region is CASNLEGGGETQYF. The CDR3 DNA is TGTGCCAGCAATTTGGAGGGAGGTGGGGAGACCCAGTACTTC.

The chain has TRBV12-3 or TRBV12-4 and TRBJ2-7; TRBD1 is a possible D gene (6 bases). The CDR3 is made up of 13 amino acids. Trimming took off 2 bases at V and 5 bases at J, with 10 bases between the two ends. Here the CDR3 reads CASSLSPGDEQYF. The DNA for the CDR3 is TGTGCCAGCAGTTTAAGTCCAGGGGACGAGCAGTACTTC.

This clonotype was detected only a few times. V gene TRBV7-9 combines with J gene TRBJ1-2; D gene unclear. The CDR3 spans 12 residues. Trimming took 5 bases from V and 8 from J, leaving 12 bases between them. Germline assignment: CDR1 SEHNR and CDR2 FQNEAQ (reference sequence). The CDR3 sequence: CASSLYAGGYTF. The CDR3 DNA sequence: TGTGCCAGCAGCCTATACGCGGGGGGCTACACCTTC.

The V call is TRBV11-2, the J call TRBJ2-7, with D perhaps TRBD1 or TRBD2 (5 bases each). Trimming shortened V by 4 bases and J by 3 bases, and 7 bases separated the two germline ends. Germline V gene data show CDR1 as SGHAT and CDR2 as FQNNGV. The CDR3 has 12 amino acids. The CDR3, as DNA: TGTGCCAGCAGCTCGGGACGCTACGAGCAGTACTTC. Protein: CASSSGRYEQYF.

V and J are TRBV7-6 and TRBJ1-1; D is unclear. CDR1 and CDR2 from the germline V gene are SGHVS and FNYEAQ. The CDR3 contains 13 residues. Trimming cost V 0 bases and J 6 bases, with 8 bases left between them. CDR3 bases: TGTGCCAGCAGCTTAGCGCTCCGTTCTGAAGCTTTCTTT. This codes for CASSLALRSEAFF.

The chain is built from TRBV11-2 and TRBJ2-5, with no clear D. V gave up 7 bases and J gave up 5 bases, with 8 bases separating them. The CDR3 contains 11 residues. Germline loops: CDR1 SGHAT, CDR2 FQNNGV. The CDR3 sequence is CASTNGETQYF. CDR3 nucleotide sequence: TGTGCCAGCACGAACGGGGAGACCCAGTACTTC.

A few counts support this clonotype. CDR3 sequence: CASRDHRDSYEQYF. DNA of the CDR3: TGTGCCAGCAGAGACCACAGGGACTCCTACGAGCAGTACTTC. J is TRBJ2-7 and V is TRBV28; D is perhaps TRBD1 (6 bases). Germline V gives CDR1 MDHEN, CDR2 SYDVKM. The CDR3 loop spans 14 amino acids. V was trimmed by 6 bases and J by 0 bases, leaving 12 bases between them. The whole variable domain, remainder taken from reference TRBV28 and TRBJ2-7, is DVKVTQSSRYLVKRTGEKVFLECVQDMDHENMFWYRQDPGLGLRLIYFSYDVKMKEKGDIPEGYSVSREKKERFSLILESASTNQTSMYLCASRDHRDSYEQYFGPGTRLTVT.

The V and J genes are TRBV10-3 and TRBJ1-3; D gene uncertain. CDR1 is ENHRY, CDR2 SYGVKD, per germline. This CDR3 contains 16 residues. Trimming removed 3 bases from V and 0 bases from J, with 12 bases in between. This chain's CDR3 is CAISDWETNSGNTIYF. The CDR3 DNA sequence: TGTGCCATCAGTGACTGGGAAACTAACTCTGGAAACACCATATATTTT.

This clonotype came up many times. The germline gene is not matched at one end of the junction; a read error may be the cause. This chain connects TRBV6-2 or TRBV6-3 to TRBJ2-7; no clear D. The CDR3 is 11 amino acids. Germline loops: CDR1 MNHEY, CDR2 SVGEGT. The CDR3 loop reads CASSYSHEQYF. CDR3 DNA: TGTGCCAGCAGTTACTCCCACGAGCAGTACTTC.

There are a few counts of this clonotype. V is TRBV7-6 and J is TRBJ2-1, with D tentatively TRBD2 (6 bases). Germline V gives CDR1 SGHVS, CDR2 FNYEAQ. This CDR3 is 14 amino acids long. Trimming shortened V by 2 bases and J by 4 bases, and 9 bases separated the two germline ends. CDR3 region: CASSLPGLYNEQFF. The CDR3, as DNA: TGTGCCAGCAGCTTACCGGGACTTTACAATGAGCAGTTCTTC.

V usage is TRBV7-9 and J usage is TRBJ2-1; D ambiguous. V lost 7 bases and J lost 3, with 13 bases in between. Per germline, CDR1 SEHNR and CDR2 FQNEAQ (reference sequence). The CDR3 contains 14 residues. The CDR3: CASTNGPHYNEQFF. CDR3 sequence (DNA): TGTGCCAGCACTAACGGACCCCACTACAATGAGCAGTTCTTC.